The clone carrying this T cell receptor (beta chain) has just a few counts. Its antigen is unknown. Excluded were patients having autoimmune disease history or systemic immunosuppression. The data stem from a study of OX40 agonist ivuxolimab in advanced cancers. Overall study: Ivuxolimab, which is an agonistic anti-OX40 (CD134) antibody, was administered to the patients. Study-level results: The 0.1-3.0 mg/kg partial responders had among the lowest clonal expansion. Antigen specificity remained undetermined for the expanded peripheral T cells.

The CDR3 is 12 residues long. CDR1 is MGHRA, CDR2 YSYEKL, per germline. The germline V and J ends were trimmed by 3 bases and 7 bases, with 6 bases remaining between them. The repertoire was sequenced with immunoSEQ multiplex PCR; TCRdb's copy has only in-frame clones and lacks some. In the table there are under 20,000 clones, around 70% of which are singletons. This TCR was sampled from an adult with an advanced solid tumor such as melanoma, head and neck, liver or kidney cancer. The material sequenced was CD4+ or CD8+ T cells sorted from blood, taken in a trial of the OX40 agonist ivuxolimab. This rearrangement joins TRBV4-1 to TRBJ2-2; D is ambiguous. Here the CDR3 reads CASSQAIGELFF. CDR3 bases: TGCGCCAGCAGCCAGGCGATCGGGGAGCTGTTTTTT.